This TCR beta chain derives from a study of shared clonotypes between healthy human individuals. Germline trimming cut 3 bases from V and 6 bases from J; bases unmatched to any gene: 8. The CDR3 has 15 residues. Germline CDR1 and CDR2: SQVTM and ANQGSEA. TCRdb's table, derived via immunoSEQ multiplex PCR, lists solely in-frame clones and lacks some. The table has some 450,000 clones, around 77% seen once; the top ten hold around 12%. The J gene is TRBJ2-1, the V gene TRBV29-1, with 10 nucleotides matching TRBD1. This TCR derives from a woman aged 40 to 49 in good health. Some clones in this sample may be carry-over from other donors' samples. Sequenced input: PBMCs. CDR3 loop: CSVDVADRGPNEQFF. The CDR3 coding sequence is TGCAGCGTTGACGTTGCCGACAGGGGGCCCAATGAGCAGTTCTTC.